The 4 T cell receptor beta chains reported below all come from one sample, sequenced in a study of blood T cell repertoires in COVID-19. The method was immunoSEQ multiplex PCR; TCRdb's version includes in-frame clones alone and lacks a portion of them. The table includes 95,000 to 150,000 clones, around 89% detected once. The material sequenced was peripheral blood. These receptors were obtained from a woman aged 60-75 years with COVID-19, enrolled during active disease.

As DNA, the CDR3 is TGCGCCAGCAGCCAAACTTCAGGGTTTACTGAAGCTTTCTTT. This sequence encodes CASSQTSGFTEAFF. The chain carries TRBV4-3 and TRBJ1-1, with D possibly being TRBD1 (5 bases). This CDR3 contains 14 residues. The V end was cut by 2 bases, the J end by 5 bases, with 12 bases between. Germline lookup yields CDR1 LGHNA and CDR2 YSLEER.

This clone was counted once. This rearrangement joins TRBV7-8 to TRBJ2-7; D uncertain. CDR1 SGHVS and CDR2 FQNEAQ come from the germline V gene. V was cut by 4 bases and J by 2 bases, with 18 bases left in between. The CDR3 is 16 residues long. The DNA of the CDR3 is TGTGCCAGCAGCTCCCCTTCTAGAGAGGTCCCCTACGAGCAGTACTTC. It yields the protein CASSSPSREVPYEQYF. The whole variable domain, filled in from reference TRBV7-8 and TRBJ2-7, reads GAGVSQSPRYKVAKRGQDVALRCDPISGHVSLFWYQQALGQGPEFLTYFQNEAQLDKSGLPSDRFFAERPEGSVSTLKIQRTQQEDSAVYLCASSSPSREVPYEQYFGPGTRLTVT.

This chain links TRBV18 with TRBJ1-5; 10 bases agree with TRBD1. The CDR3 totals 14 residues. Trimming took 6 bases from V and 2 from J; bases not matched to a gene: 1. From germline, CDR1 is KGHSH and CDR2 LQKENI. CDR3 nucleotides: TGTGCCAGCTCTGGGACAGGGGGCAATCAGCCCCAGCATTTT. It encodes CASSGTGGNQPQHF. Using reference TRBV18 and TRBJ1-5 for the parts outside the CDR3, the full variable domain is NAGVMQNPRHLVRRRGQEARLRCSPMKGHSHVYWYRQLPEEGLKFMVYLQKENIIDESGMPKERFSAEFPKEGPSILRIQQVVRGDSAAYFCASSGTGGNQPQHFGDGTRLSIL.

The chain recombines TRBV27 with TRBJ2-7; TRBD1 is a possible D gene (5 bases). V lost 9 bases, J lost 3 bases, and 9 bases lay in between. This CDR3 has 11 residues. From germline, CDR1 is MNHEY and CDR2 SMNVEV (reference sequence). CDR3 protein: CASRQNYEQYF. In DNA, the CDR3 is TGTGCCAGTCGACAGAACTACGAGCAGTACTTC.